Sequencing of this T cell receptor (beta chain) was carried out in a study of T cells in tuberculosis. Broader study findings: Using the GMM-specific repertoire gave over 80% accuracy versus around 70% with motifs. Smaller distances to GMM-specific TCRs suggested their expansion in active tuberculosis. Selection depended on which cryopreserved specimens were available.

Data came from immunoSEQ multiplex PCR; TCRdb stores just in-frame clones and leaves some out. The sample has more than 20,000 clones; approximately 86% are singletons. Comment on this clone: Its antigen is still unknown.

Time point specified: new active TB diagnosis, blood taken before or within 7 days of starting treatment. HIV-seronegative South African adults aged 18 years or older had newly diagnosed active tuberculosis. The source material was PBMCs, sampled at tuberculosis diagnosis. The TCR comes from an adult with tuberculosis.

The CDR3 nucleotides read TGTGCCACCAGCAGAGAACTAGCGTTTGAGCAGTTCTTC. It translates to CATSRELAFEQFF. The chain combines TRBV15 with TRBJ2-1; TRBD2 agrees at 7 bases. This CDR3 is built from 13 residues. Losses at the gene ends were 0 bases for V and 9 bases for J; bases not matched to a gene: 2. Looked up from germline, CDR1 is LNHNV and CDR2 is YYDKDF (reference sequence).